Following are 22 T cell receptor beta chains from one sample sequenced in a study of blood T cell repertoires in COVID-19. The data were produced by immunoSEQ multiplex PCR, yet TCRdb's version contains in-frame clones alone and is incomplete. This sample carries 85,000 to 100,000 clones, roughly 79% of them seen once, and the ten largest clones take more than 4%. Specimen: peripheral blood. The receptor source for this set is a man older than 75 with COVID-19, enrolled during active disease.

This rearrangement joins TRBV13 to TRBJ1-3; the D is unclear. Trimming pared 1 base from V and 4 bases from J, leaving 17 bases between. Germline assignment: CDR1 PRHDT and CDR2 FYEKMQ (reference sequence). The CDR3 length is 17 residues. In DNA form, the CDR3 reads TGTGCCAGCAGCTTAGTCCATGGCCCCGCGGGAGGAAACACCATATATTTT. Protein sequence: CASSLVHGPAGGNTIYF.

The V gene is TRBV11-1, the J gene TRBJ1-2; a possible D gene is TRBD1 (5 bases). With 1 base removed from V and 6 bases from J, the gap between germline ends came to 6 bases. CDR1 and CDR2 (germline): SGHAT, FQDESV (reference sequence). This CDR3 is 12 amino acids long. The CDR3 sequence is CASSLEGHGYTF. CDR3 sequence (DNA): TGTGCCAGCAGCTTAGAGGGGCATGGCTACACCTTC.

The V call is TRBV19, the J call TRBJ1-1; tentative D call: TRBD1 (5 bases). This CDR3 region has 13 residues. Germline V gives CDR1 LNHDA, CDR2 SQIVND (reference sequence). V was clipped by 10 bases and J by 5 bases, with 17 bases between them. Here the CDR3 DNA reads TGTGCCACCCGGAAGGGGCTTGGAACTGAAGCTTTCTTT. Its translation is CATRKGLGTEAFF.

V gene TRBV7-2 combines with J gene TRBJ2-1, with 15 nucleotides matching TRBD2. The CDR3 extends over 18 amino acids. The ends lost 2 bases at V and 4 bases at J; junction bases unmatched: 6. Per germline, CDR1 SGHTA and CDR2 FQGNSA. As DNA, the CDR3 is TGTGCCAGCAGCTTAAGGACTAGCGGGAGGGCCGGGTACAATGAGCAGTTCTTC. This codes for CASSLRTSGRAGYNEQFF.

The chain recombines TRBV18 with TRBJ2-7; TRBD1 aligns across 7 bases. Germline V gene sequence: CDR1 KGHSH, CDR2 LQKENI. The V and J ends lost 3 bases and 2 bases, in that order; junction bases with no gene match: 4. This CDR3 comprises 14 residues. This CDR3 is CASSPSGTAYEQYF. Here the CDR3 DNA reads TGTGCCAGCTCACCTTCCGGGACAGCCTACGAGCAGTACTTC. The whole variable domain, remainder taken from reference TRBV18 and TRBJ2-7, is NAGVMQNPRHLVRRRGQEARLRCSPMKGHSHVYWYRQLPEEGLKFMVYLQKENIIDESGMPKERFSAEFPKEGPSILRIQQVVRGDSAAYFCASSPSGTAYEQYFGPGTRLTVT.

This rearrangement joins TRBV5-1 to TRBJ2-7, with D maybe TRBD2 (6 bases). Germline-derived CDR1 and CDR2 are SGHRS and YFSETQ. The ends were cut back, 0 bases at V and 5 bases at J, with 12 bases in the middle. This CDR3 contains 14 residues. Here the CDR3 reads CASSLGTTRDEQYF. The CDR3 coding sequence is TGCGCCAGCAGCTTGGGGACTACCCGGGACGAGCAGTACTTC.

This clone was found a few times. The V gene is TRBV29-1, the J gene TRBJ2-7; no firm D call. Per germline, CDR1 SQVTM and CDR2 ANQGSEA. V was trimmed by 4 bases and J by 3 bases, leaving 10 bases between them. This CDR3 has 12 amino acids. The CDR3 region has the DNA TGCAGCGTTGGCGAGTTTCACTACGAGCAGTACTTC. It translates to CSVGEFHYEQYF.

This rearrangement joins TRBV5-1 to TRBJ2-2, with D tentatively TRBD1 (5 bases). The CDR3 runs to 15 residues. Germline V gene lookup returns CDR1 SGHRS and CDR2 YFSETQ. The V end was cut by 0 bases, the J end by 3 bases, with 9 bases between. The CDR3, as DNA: TGCGCCAGCAGCTTGGTCGTAGGGGACACCGGGGAGCTGTTTTTT. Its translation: CASSLVVGDTGELFF.

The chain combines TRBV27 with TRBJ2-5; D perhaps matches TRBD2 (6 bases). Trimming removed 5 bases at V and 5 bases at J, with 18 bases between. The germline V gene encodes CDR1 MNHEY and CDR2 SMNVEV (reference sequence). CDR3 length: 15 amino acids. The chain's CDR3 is CASSPGEVIGETQYF. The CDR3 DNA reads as TGTGCCAGCAGTCCGGGGGAGGTCATAGGGGAGACCCAGTACTTC.

CDR3 amino acids: CASSSRQGFSPLHF. The CDR3 DNA sequence: TGTGCCAGCAGCTCCCGACAGGGATTTTCACCCCTCCACTTT. The chain joins TRBV13 to TRBJ1-6, with TRBD1 identical over 7 bases. CDR1 PRHDT and CDR2 FYEKMQ come from the germline V gene (reference sequence). V dropped 4 bases and J dropped 9; count of bases not matched to a gene: 6. The CDR3 has 14 amino acids.

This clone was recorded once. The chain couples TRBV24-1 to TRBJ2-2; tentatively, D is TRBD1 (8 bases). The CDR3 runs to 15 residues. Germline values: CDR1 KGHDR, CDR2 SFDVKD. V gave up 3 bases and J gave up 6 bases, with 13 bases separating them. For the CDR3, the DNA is TGTGCCACCAGTGATCAGGGGGCGGGAGCCGGGGAGCTGTTTTTT. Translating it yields CATSDQGAGAGELFF.

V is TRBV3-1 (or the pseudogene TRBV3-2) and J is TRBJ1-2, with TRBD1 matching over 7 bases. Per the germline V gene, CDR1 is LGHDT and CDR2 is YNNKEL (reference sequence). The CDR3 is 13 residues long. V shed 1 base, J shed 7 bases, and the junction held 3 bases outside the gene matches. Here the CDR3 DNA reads TGTGCCAGCAGCCAAGGTCCAGGGGGTGGCTACACCTTC. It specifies CASSQGPGGGYTF.

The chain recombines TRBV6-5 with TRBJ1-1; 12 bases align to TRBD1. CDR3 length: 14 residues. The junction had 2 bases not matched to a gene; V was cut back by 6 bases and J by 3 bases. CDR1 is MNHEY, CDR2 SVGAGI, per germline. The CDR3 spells CASRGQGAYTEAFF. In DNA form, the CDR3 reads TGTGCCAGCAGGGGACAGGGGGCTTACACTGAAGCTTTCTTT.

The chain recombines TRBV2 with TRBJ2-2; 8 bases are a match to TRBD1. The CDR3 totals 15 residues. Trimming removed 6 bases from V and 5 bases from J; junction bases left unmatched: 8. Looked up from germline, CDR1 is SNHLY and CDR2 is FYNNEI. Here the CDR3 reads CASRGRQGATGELFF. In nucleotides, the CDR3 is TGTGCCAGCAGGGGTCGTCAGGGGGCGACCGGGGAGCTGTTTTTT.

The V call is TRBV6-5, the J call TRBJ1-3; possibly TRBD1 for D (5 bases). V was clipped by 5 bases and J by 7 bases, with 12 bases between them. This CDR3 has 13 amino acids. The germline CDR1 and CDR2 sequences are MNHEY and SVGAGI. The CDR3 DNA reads TGTGCCAGCAGTCCGGACAATCACAACACCATATATTTT. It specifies CASSPDNHNTIYF.

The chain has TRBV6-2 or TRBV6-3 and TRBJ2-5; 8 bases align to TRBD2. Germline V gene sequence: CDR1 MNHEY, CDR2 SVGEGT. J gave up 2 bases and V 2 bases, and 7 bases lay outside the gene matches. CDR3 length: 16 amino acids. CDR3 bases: TGTGCCAGCAGTTACGCGGGCGGGGGGTTGCAAGAGACCCAGTACTTC. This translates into CASSYAGGGLQETQYF.

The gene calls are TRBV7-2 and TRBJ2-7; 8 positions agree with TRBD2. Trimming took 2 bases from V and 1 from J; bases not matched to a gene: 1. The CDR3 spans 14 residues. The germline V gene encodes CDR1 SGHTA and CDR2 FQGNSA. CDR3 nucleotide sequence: TGTGCCAGCAGCTTAAGCGGGAGATCCTACGAGCAGTACTTC. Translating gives CASSLSGRSYEQYF.

CDR3 nucleotide sequence: TGTGCCAGCTCACTAGACAGGGTTGGCGCTGAAGCTTTCTTT. Translation: CASSLDRVGAEAFF. The chain uses TRBV18 and TRBJ1-1; 7 bases are a match to TRBD1. There are 14 residues in the CDR3. Germline values: CDR1 KGHSH, CDR2 LQKENI. Germline trimming cut 4 bases from V and 6 bases from J; bases unmatched to any gene: 8.

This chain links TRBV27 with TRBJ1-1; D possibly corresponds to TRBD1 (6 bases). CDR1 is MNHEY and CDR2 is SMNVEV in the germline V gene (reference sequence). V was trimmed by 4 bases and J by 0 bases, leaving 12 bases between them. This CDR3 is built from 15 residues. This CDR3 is CASSWGLGVNTEAFF. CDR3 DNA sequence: TGTGCCAGCAGTTGGGGGCTGGGAGTGAACACTGAAGCTTTCTTT.

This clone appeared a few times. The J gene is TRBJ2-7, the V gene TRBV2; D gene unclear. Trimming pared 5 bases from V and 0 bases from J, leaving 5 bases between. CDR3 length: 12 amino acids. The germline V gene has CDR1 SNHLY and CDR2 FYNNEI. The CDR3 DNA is TGTGCCAGCAGTAAGAGCTCCTACGAGCAGTACTTC. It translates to CASSKSSYEQYF.

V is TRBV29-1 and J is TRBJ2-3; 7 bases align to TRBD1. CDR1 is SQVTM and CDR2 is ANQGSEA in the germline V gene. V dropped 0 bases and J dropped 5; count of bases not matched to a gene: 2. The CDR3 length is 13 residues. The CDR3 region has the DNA TGCAGCGTTGAAGACCAGGGGGTAGATACGCAGTATTTT. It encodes CSVEDQGVDTQYF.

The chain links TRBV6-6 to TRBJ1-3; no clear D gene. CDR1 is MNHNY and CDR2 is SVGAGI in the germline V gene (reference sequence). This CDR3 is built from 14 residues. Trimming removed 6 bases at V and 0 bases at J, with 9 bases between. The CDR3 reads CASRVLSSGNTIYF. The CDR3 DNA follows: TGTGCCAGCAGGGTCCTGAGCTCTGGAAACACCATATATTTT.